Listed below are T cell receptor beta chains from one sample, sequenced in a study of T cell repertoires in cytomegalovirus infection. TCRdb recomputed calls from the reads with MiXCR, one row per CDR3 protein. The repertoire has approximately 110,000 distinct CDR3 sequences, 32% of them found once; the top ten carry about 53%. Antigens of these TCRs are unknown. The specimen was CD8+ T cells from cultured PBMCs, collected from culture after CMV antigen stimulation. The origin of the receptors is a human donor in good health (CMV status not recorded). Some clones in this sample may be carry-over from other donors' samples. Each CDR3 is given with its conserved first and last residue. Fields, in order: D gene, clone size, V gene, J gene, CDR3 DNA, CDR3 protein. A D gene is named only where the DNA matches it firmly. The size of a clone is reported for some rows only, either as once, few or many, or as a class for expanded clones.

TRBD1,.,TRBV5-4,TRBJ2-7,TGTGCCAGCAGCTTAGGACAGGGGACCCACGAGCAGTACTTC,CASSLGQGTHEQYF
TRBD1,.,TRBV4-1,TRBJ1-1,TGCGCCAGCAGCCAAGGGAATACAGGGGGAGTGGGGTTGAACACTGAAGCTTTCTTT,CASSQGNTGGVGLNTEAFF
.,.,TRBV5-6,TRBJ2-7,TGTGCCAGCAGCTTGAACAGGGCCGACGAGCAGTACTTC,CASSLNRADEQYF
.,many,TRBV29-1,TRBJ2-7,TGCAGCGTTGTCGACAGCTACGAGCAGTACTTC,CSVVDSYEQYF
.,.,TRBV7-2,TRBJ1-3,TGTGCCAGCGGGACTGTAGTCTCTGGAAACACCATATATTTT,CASGTVVSGNTIYF
.,.,TRBV5-4,TRBJ2-1,TGTGCCAGCAGCTTGGAGGACGGAAATGAGCAGTTCTTC,CASSLEDGNEQFF
.,few,TRBV5-1,TRBJ2-5,TGCGCCAGCAGCTTGGATATACGGGCAGGGGAGTGGGAGACCCAGTACTTC,CASSLDIRAGEWETQYF
.,few,TRBV6-4,TRBJ1-1,TGTGCCAGCAGTGACTCCCCCTACCAGGGTCTGAACACTGAAGCTTTCTTT,CASSDSPYQGLNTEAFF
.,.,TRBV4-3,TRBJ2-1,TGCGCCAGCAGTCACGGCGGCGGGGGCCGGTACAATGAGCAGTTCTTC,CASSHGGGGRYNEQFF
TRBD2,few,TRBV6-5,TRBJ2-1,TGTGCCAGCAGTCAAGGGACTAGCGCATACAATGAGCAGTTCTTC,CASSQGTSAYNEQFF
.,.,TRBV4-2,TRBJ1-4,TGTGCCAGCAGCCAACATGACCAGGGTTACACTAATGAAAAACTGTTTTTT,CASSQHDQGYTNEKLFF
.,few,TRBV7-9,TRBJ2-7,TGTGCCAGCAGCCCTCCCGGGGCTTATCCCTCCTACGAGCAGTACTTC,CASSPPGAYPSYEQYF
TRBD2,many,TRBV7-6,TRBJ2-5,TGTGCCAGCAGCTTCGGGGAGGGGGAGACCCAGTACTTC,CASSFGEGETQYF
TRBD1,.,TRBV27,TRBJ1-5,TGTGCCACCTCTACGGGACAGCGCAATCAGCCCCAGCATTTT,CATSTGQRNQPQHF
TRBD2,.,TRBV20-1,TRBJ2-5,TGCAGTGCCACCGGGGGACTAGATGTGGAGGCCCAGTACTTC,CSATGGLDVEAQYF
.,.,TRBV27,TRBJ2-7,TGTGCCAGCAGTTTCACAGAGACCTACGAGCAGTACTTC,CASSFTETYEQYF
TRBD1,.,TRBV28,TRBJ2-5,TGTGCCAGCAGTTTTGAACAGGGGGAGGAGACCCAGTACTTC,CASSFEQGEETQYF